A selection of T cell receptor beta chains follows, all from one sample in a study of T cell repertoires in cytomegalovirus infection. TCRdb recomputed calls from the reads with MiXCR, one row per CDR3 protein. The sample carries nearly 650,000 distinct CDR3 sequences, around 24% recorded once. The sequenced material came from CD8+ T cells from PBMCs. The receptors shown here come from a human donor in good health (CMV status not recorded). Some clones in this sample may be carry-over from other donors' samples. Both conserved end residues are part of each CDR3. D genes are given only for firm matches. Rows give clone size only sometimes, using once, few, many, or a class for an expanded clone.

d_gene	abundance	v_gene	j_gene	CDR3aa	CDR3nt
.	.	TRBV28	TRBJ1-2	CASSLSQPQAEGLYGYTF	TGTGCCAGCAGTTTGTCCCAACCACAGGCAGAAGGGCTGTATGGCTACACCTTC
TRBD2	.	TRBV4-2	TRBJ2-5	CASSQDKGLAGEEETQYF	TGTGCCAGCAGCCAAGATAAAGGACTAGCGGGGGAAGAAGAGACCCAGTACTTC
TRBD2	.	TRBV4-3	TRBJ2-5	CASSQGLAEETQYF	TGCGCCAGCAGCCAGGGACTAGCGGAAGAGACCCAGTACTTC
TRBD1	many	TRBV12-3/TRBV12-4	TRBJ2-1	CASSLPGQGYYNEQFF	TGTGCCAGCAGTCTTCCGGGACAGGGGTACTACAATGAGCAGTTCTTC
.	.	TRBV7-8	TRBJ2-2	CTSSWGGELFF	TGTACCAGCAGCTGGGGCGGGGAGCTGTTTTTT
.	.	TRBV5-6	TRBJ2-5	CASSLYGSQETQYF	TGTGCCAGCAGCTTGTACGGCAGCCAAGAGACCCAGTACTTC
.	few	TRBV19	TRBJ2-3	CASRNTPGGADTQYF	TGTGCCAGTAGGAACACCCCGGGTGGCGCAGATACGCAGTATTTT
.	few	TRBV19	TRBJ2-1	CASSISAGDNEQFF	TGTGCCAGTAGTATCTCCGCTGGGGACAATGAGCAGTTCTTC
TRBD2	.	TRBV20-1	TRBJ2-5	CSARDRETSGGAGYF	TGCAGTGCTAGAGATAGGGAAACTAGCGGGGGCGCCGGGTACTTC
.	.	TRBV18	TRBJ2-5	CASSPPVGPFDLKQKETQYF	TGTGCCAGCTCACCACCGGTAGGTCCCTTCGACCTCAAACAAAAAGAGACCCAGTACTTC
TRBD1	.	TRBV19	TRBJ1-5	CASSGDRRNNQPQHF	TGTGCCAGTAGCGGGGACAGGCGAAATAATCAGCCCCAGCATTTT
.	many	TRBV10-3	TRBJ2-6	CAISESLSIADSGANVLTF	TGTGCCATCAGTGAGTCTTTAAGCATTGCGGACTCTGGGGCCAACGTCCTGACTTTC
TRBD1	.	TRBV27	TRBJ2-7	CASSSRDSRSYEQYF	TGTGCCAGCAGTTCCCGGGACAGCCGCTCCTACGAGCAGTACTTC
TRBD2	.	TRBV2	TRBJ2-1	CASSELPGLVSSYNEQFF	TGTGCCAGCAGTGAACTCCCGGGACTAGTCAGCTCCTACAATGAGCAGTTCTTC
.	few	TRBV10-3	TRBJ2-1	CATGGPSYNEQFF	TGTGCCACCGGGGGGCCTTCCTACAATGAGCAGTTCTTC
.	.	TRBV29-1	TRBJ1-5	CSVRPSGYGQPQHF	TGCAGCGTGCGACCATCGGGGTACGGGCAGCCCCAGCATTTT
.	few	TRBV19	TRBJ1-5	CASSTPAGSNQPQHF	TGTGCCAGTAGTACCCCCGCTGGGAGCAATCAGCCCCAGCATTTT
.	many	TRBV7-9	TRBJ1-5	CASSRLDQPQHF	TGTGCCAGCAGCCGCCTCGATCAGCCCCAGCATTTT
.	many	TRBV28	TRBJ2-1	CASSYWASYNEQFF	TGTGCCAGCAGTTATTGGGCCTCCTACAATGAGCAGTTCTTC
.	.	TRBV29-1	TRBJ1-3	CSAEALGAPDRPGNTIYF	TGCAGCGCTGAAGCTTTAGGTGCCCCGGACAGACCTGGAAACACCATATATTTT
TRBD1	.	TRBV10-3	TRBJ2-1	CAISEPGTGFYNEQFF	TGTGCCATCAGTGAGCCGGGGACAGGGTTCTACAATGAGCAGTTCTTC
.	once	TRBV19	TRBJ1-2	CASSIAPYYGYTF	TGTGCCAGTAGTATCGCACCCTACTATGGCTACACCTTC
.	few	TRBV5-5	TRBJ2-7	CASSLASIATYEQYF	TGTGCCAGCAGCTTGGCCAGTATAGCCACCTACGAGCAGTACTTC
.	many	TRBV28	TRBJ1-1	CASRDFSGTEAFF	TGTGCCAGCAGGGACTTCTCGGGCACTGAAGCTTTCTTT